One sample yielded the 17 T cell receptor beta chains listed below, sequenced in a study of spatial heterogeneity in lung cancer. Notes on the study in general: Within tumors, counts of expanded alpha and beta TCRs tracked tumor mutation counts.

Time point in this sample: sample taken at primary tumor resection. The antigens for these receptors are not known. TCRdb redid the calling of the 5' RACE reads with MiXCR, one entry per CDR3 protein. The sample shows about 3,700 distinct CDR3 sequences, over 4.5% of them seen only once. This specimen was lung tumor tissue, taken at surgery. The source is a female donor with early-stage non-small cell lung cancer.

This clonotype is medium-sized in the sample. In DNA form, the CDR3 reads TGTGCCACCTCGAAAGGACAAGTCTACGAGCAGTACTTC. It encodes CATSKGQVYEQYF. The chain couples TRBV6-2 or TRBV6-3 to TRBJ2-7; possible D gene TRBD1, 5 bases. CDR1 and CDR2 from the germline V gene are MNHEY and SVGEGT. Trimming cost V 10 bases and J 3 bases, with 16 bases left between them. The CDR3 contains 13 residues.

Judged by abundance, this clonotype is medium-sized. This chain connects TRBV6-2 or TRBV6-3 to TRBJ2-6; tentative D call: TRBD2 (6 bases). Trimming cost V 8 bases and J 4 bases, with 18 bases left between them. CDR1 MNHEY and CDR2 SVGEGT come from the germline V gene. This CDR3 has 16 residues. For the CDR3, the DNA is TGTGCCAGCTCAATTCGGGGGTTTGCCGGGGCCAACGTCCTGACTTTC. Its translation is CASSIRGFAGANVLTF.

The CDR3: CALAGGPTGELFF. In DNA, the CDR3 is TGTGCCTTGGCGGGGGGGCCCACCGGGGAGCTGTTTTTT. The V and J genes are TRBV7-7 and TRBJ2-2, with 9 bases aligning to TRBD2. The CDR3 has 13 residues. The V segment lost 11 bases and the J segment 4 bases; nucleotides outside the gene matches: 5. Looked up from germline, CDR1 is SSHAT and CDR2 is FNYEAQ (reference sequence).

This clonotype counts as medium-sized. The chain uses TRBV18 and TRBJ2-5, with a weak D call TRBD2 (6 bases). Between the trimmed V and J ends, which lost 4 bases and 5 bases, there was a span of 14 bases. This CDR3 is built from 14 residues. Germline loops: CDR1 KGHSH, CDR2 LQKENI. CDR3 sequence reads: CASSQGMSGETQYF. The CDR3 DNA follows: TGTGCCAGCTCACAGGGGATGAGCGGGGAGACCCAGTACTTC.

This clonotype was seen many times. The chain combines TRBV20-1 with TRBJ1-5; perhaps TRBD1 as D (6 bases). The CDR3 spans 15 residues. V dropped 3 bases and J dropped 0 bases, with 12 bases sitting between them. The germline gives CDR1 DFQATT, CDR2 SNEGSKA (reference sequence). The CDR3 coding sequence is TGCAGTGCTAGTAGGGGGGACTATAGCAATCAGCCCCAGCATTTT. Protein: CSASRGDYSNQPQHF.

This clonotype is medium-sized by share. In nucleotides, the CDR3 is TGCAGTGCTAGAGATATAGAGCGGGGGGCCGTCACAGATACGCAGTATTTT. Translation: CSARDIERGAVTDTQYF. The gene calls are TRBV20-1 and TRBJ2-3, with TRBD2 matching over 9 bases. Germline CDR1 and CDR2: DFQATT and SNEGSKA (reference sequence). Trimming took 0 bases from V and 2 from J; bases not matched to a gene: 9. The CDR3 has 17 amino acids.

Many counts were recorded for this clonotype. CDR3 sequence: CASSYSIAGRAEAFF. The CDR3 DNA is TGTGCCAGCAGTTACTCGATAGCTGGGAGGGCTGAAGCTTTCTTT. The J gene is TRBJ1-1, the V gene TRBV6-5; D is unresolved. The CDR3 contains 15 residues. CDR1 is MNHEY and CDR2 is SVGAGI in the germline V gene. V was cut by 0 bases and J by 6 bases, with 14 bases left in between.

This clonotype is labeled as medium-sized (0.01 to 0.1%). The chain links TRBV20-1 to TRBJ2-3, with D possibly TRBD1 on 5 matching bases. The CDR3 has 13 amino acids. Germline V gives CDR1 DFQATT, CDR2 SNEGSKA (reference sequence). Trimming left V 5 bases short and J 4 bases short, with 13 bases between. The CDR3 bases are TGCAGTGCTGGGGCAGGGTCCCCAGATACGCAGTATTTT. This sequence encodes CSAGAGSPDTQYF.

By share, this clonotype ranks as medium-sized (0.01 to 0.1%). This chain links TRBV9 with TRBJ2-3; perhaps TRBD2 as D (5 bases). Germline values: CDR1 SGDLS, CDR2 YYNGEE. This CDR3 has 14 residues. V was trimmed by 0 bases and J by 6 bases, leaving 11 bases between them. CDR3 residues: CASSVGGQADTQYF. The CDR3 bases are TGTGCCAGCAGCGTAGGCGGGCAGGCGGATACGCAGTATTTT.

This clonotype rates as medium-sized. The V call is TRBV7-8, the J call TRBJ2-3; D uncertain. CDR3 size: 11 residues. V gave up 1 base and J gave up 10 bases, with 6 bases separating them. The V gene's germline CDR1 is SGHVS and CDR2 FQNEAQ. CDR3: CASSLELSQYF. The CDR3 DNA sequence: TGTGCCAGCAGCTTAGAACTGTCGCAGTATTTT.

This clonotype was found many times. The chain links TRBV12-3 or TRBV12-4 to TRBJ1-2; D is perhaps TRBD1 (6 bases). Trimming left V 0 bases short and J 7 bases short, with 6 bases between. The CDR3 loop spans 12 amino acids. The CDR3 DNA sequence: TGTGCCAGCAGTTTAGCCAGGGGTGGCTACACCTTC. Protein product: CASSLARGGYTF.

In this sample, this clonotype turned up a few times. CDR3 bases: TGTGCCAGCTCACCACCTTCAGGGAGCTGGGAGACCCAGTACTTC. Translation gives CASSPPSGSWETQYF. The chain has TRBV18 and TRBJ2-5, with D perhaps being TRBD1 or TRBD2 (5 bases each). Trimming removed 0 bases at V and 5 bases at J, with 13 bases between. The CDR3 length is 15 residues. The germline CDR1 and CDR2 sequences are KGHSH and LQKENI.

This chain uses TRBV6-5 with TRBJ1-1; tentatively, D is TRBD1 (5 bases). This CDR3 has 14 amino acids. Trimming left V 5 bases short and J 5 bases short, with 15 bases between. Germline V gene sequence: CDR1 MNHEY, CDR2 SVGAGI. The CDR3 protein is CASSAGKPGTEAFF. CDR3 coding DNA: TGTGCCAGCAGTGCAGGGAAACCGGGGACTGAAGCTTTCTTT.

This clonotype is classed as medium-sized (0.01 to 0.1%). V usage is TRBV29-1 and J usage is TRBJ2-1, with D perhaps assigned TRBD1 or TRBD2 (5 bases each). Germline CDR1 is SQVTM and CDR2 is ANQGSEA. This CDR3 region has 14 residues. V lost 4 bases and J 5 bases, leaving 15 bases between the germline ends. This CDR3 reads CSVGVGQRDNEQFF. The CDR3 DNA reads as TGCAGCGTTGGGGTGGGGCAGAGGGACAATGAGCAGTTCTTC.

By sample share, this clonotype is medium-sized. The chain couples TRBV4-3 to TRBJ2-7, with D possibly matching TRBD1 (6 bases). Trimming removed 3 bases from V and 2 bases from J, with 8 bases in between. Germline values: CDR1 LGHNA, CDR2 YSLEER. The CDR3 has 13 residues. The CDR3 DNA follows: TGCGCCAGCAGCCAGGACAGCCCCTACGAGCAGTACTTC. Its protein is CASSQDSPYEQYF.

This clonotype is medium-sized by share. The chain links TRBV6-2 or TRBV6-3 to TRBJ2-1; TRBD2 agrees at 12 bases. The V and J ends lost 4 bases and 8 bases, in that order; junction bases with no gene match: 9. Germline V gives CDR1 MNHEY, CDR2 SVGEGT. The CDR3 length is 16 residues. CDR3 amino acids: CASSSSGTSGRHEQFF. The CDR3 DNA follows: TGTGCCAGCAGTTCCTCCGGAACTAGCGGGAGGCATGAGCAGTTCTTC.

This clonotype is labeled as medium-sized. The rearrangement joins TRBV30 to TRBJ1-2; tentative D call: TRBD1 (5 bases). Germline V lookup: CDR1 GTSNPN, CDR2 SVGIG (reference sequence). Trimming removed 5 bases from V and 7 bases from J, with 17 bases in between. This CDR3 spans 13 amino acids. The CDR3 spells CAWLRRGAGGYTF. The CDR3 DNA reads as TGTGCCTGGTTACGTCGGGGCGCGGGTGGCTACACCTTC.